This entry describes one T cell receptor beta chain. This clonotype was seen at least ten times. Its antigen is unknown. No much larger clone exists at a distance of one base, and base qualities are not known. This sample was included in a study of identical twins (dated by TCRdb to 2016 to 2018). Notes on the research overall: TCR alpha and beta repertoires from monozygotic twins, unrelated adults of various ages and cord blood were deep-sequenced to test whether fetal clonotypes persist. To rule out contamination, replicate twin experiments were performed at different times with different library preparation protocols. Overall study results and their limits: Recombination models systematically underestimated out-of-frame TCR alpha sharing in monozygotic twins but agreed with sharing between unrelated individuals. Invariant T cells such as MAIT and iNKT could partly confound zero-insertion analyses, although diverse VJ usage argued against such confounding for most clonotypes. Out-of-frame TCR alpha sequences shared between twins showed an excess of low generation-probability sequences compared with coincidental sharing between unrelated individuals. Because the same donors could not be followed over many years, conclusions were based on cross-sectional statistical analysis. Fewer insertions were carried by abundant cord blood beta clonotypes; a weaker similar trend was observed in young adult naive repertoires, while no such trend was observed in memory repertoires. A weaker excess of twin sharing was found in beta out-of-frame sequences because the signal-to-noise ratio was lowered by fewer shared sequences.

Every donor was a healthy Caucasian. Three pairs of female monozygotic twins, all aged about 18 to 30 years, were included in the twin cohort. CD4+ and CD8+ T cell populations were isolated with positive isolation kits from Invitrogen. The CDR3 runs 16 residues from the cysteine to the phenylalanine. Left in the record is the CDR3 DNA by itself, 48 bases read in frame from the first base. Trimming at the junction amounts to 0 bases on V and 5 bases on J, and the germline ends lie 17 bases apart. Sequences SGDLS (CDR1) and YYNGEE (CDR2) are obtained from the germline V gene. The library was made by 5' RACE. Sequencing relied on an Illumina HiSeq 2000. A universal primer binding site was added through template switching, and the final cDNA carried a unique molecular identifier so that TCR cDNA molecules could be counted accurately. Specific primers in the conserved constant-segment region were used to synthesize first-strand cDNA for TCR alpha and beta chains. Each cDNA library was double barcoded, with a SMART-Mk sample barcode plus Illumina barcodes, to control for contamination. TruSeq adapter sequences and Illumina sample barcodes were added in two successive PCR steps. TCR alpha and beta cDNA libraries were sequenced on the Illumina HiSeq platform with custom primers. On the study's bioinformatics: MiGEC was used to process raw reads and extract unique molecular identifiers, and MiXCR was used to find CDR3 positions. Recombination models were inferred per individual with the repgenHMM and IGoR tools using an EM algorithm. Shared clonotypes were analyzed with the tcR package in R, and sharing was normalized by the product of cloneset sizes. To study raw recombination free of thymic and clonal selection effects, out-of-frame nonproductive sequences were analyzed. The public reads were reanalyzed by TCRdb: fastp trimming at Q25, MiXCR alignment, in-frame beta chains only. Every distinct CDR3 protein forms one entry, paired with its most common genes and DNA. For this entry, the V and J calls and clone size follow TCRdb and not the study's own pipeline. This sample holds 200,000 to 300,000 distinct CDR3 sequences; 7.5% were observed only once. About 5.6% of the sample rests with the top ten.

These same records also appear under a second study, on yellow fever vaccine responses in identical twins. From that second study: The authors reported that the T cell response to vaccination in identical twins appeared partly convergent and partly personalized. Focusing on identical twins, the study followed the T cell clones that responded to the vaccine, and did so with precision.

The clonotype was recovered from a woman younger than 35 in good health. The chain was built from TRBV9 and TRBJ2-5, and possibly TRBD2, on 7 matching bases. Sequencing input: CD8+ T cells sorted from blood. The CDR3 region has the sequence CASSVEAVGGRETQYF. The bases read TGTGCCAGCAGCGTAGAAGCGGTGGGGGGGCGCGAGACCCAGTACTTC.